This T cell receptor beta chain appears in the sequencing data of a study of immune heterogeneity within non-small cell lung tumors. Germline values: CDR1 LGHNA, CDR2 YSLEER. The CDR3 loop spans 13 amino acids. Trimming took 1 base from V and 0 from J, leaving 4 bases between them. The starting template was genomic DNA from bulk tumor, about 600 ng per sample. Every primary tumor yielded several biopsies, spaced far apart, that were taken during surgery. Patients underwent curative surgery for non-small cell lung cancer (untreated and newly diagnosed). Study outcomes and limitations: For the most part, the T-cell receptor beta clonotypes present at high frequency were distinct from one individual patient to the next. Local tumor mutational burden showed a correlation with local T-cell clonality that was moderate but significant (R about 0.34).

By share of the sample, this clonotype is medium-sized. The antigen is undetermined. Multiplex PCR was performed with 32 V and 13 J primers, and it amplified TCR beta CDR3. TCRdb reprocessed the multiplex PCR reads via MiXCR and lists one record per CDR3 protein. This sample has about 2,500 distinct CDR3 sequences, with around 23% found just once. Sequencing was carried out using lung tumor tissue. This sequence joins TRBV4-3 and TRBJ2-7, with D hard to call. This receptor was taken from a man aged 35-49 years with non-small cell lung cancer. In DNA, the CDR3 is TGCGCCAGCAGCCAAGGATACTCCTACGAGCAGTACTTC. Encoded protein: CASSQGYSYEQYF.